This T cell receptor (beta chain) emerged from a study of control samples from healthy donors and cancer patients. V gave up 2 bases and J gave up 1 base, with 5 bases separating them. CDR3 size: 13 residues. CDR1 SGHVS and CDR2 FNYEAQ come from the germline V gene. Repertoires were generated with immunoSEQ multiplex PCR, while TCRdb's copy carries only in-frame clones and drops some. In the table there are 91,000 or so clones, 90% to 95% of which are singletons. The sequenced material came from blood. J is TRBJ1-1 and V is TRBV7-6, with no clear D. This sequence originates from a woman in her twenties or thirties in good health. Here the CDR3 reads CASSLSGNTEAFF. CDR3 nucleotide sequence: TGTGCCAGCAGCTTAAGCGGGAACACTGAAGCTTTCTTT.